Sequencing of this T cell receptor beta chain was carried out in a study of cytomegalovirus exposure and HLA in healthy donors (TCRdb year 2017). Describing the broader study: In an earlier analysis of under 600 of the donors, approximately 260 Gb of sequence data and 90 million to 130 million unique TCR beta sequences from roughly 190 million T cells were reported. In a later genetic analysis, genome-wide SNP genotypes for about 55% of the roughly 700 donors were used, and that subset was treated as a discovery cohort. A later analysis re-analyzed previously published TCR beta repertoires from hundreds of donors and added high-resolution HLA genotyping to study TCR occurrence patterns. Of the approximately 400 genotyped donors, roughly 76% were placed in the genetic ancestry cluster associated with self-reported Caucasian donors. Besides the first cohort of approximately 670 subjects, a separate validation cohort made up of roughly 120 different subjects was used. On average, around 200,000 unique TCR beta nucleotide sequences were sequenced per donor among about 400 genotyped donors of the cohort, with roughly 18% of those sequences being non-productive. Donor age, sex, ethnicity and CMV serostatus were collected together with the repertoire data. Using immunosequencing, the study profiled T cell repertoires from around 680 subjects and related those repertoires to cytomegalovirus serostatus. Roughly 300 gigabases of sequencing data and approximately 85 million unique TCR sequences were included in an early release covering under 650 HLA-typed donors. HLA typing included class I and class II loci at four-digit resolution. Every repertoire in the discovery cohort had been generated on one and the same sequencing platform. Typing coverage differed by locus: A, B, C, DRB1 and DQB1 were typed in about 629-640 donors, DQA1 in 522, DPA1 in approximately 600, and DPB1 in roughly 470. The later analysis used no new phenotypic data to find candidate immune exposures, relying instead on TCR beta sequences and their occurrence across donors. The aim of the study was to test whether cataloging public T cell receptors could identify signatures of past pathogen exposure. High-throughput TCR immunosequencing, statistical association of individual TCRs with disease status, and machine learning were combined to predict cytomegalovirus infection status. Because of strong linkage in the cohort, roughly five DR-DQ haplotypes were treated as single units for association and clustering. An earlier analysis of several hundred of the donors applied high-throughput TCR beta sequencing to assess whether each TCR beta V gene segment acted as functional or pseudogenic.

A remark on this clone: It has no known antigen specificity. The input lacks base qualities; no much larger clone sits a single base away.

Beyond this particular receptor, the publication reports: Because counts were too low, more than 15 rarely observed V segments, including chromosome 9 orphons, were left out of the earlier analysis of roughly 600 of the donors. The classifier was reported to diagnose cytomegalovirus status with high specificity and sensitivity in both the original and validation cohorts. For the cohort, immune exposure information was limited to CMV serostatus. Linkage disequilibrium might explain the correlated functional status among segregating V segments, but an unknown experimental factor could not be ruled out. In a later genetic analysis, a missense DCLRE1C variant was associated with V-gene and J-gene trimming of TCR beta chains, and the association was replicated in an independent cohort. In an earlier analysis of roughly 560 of the donors, most TCR beta V segments were observed in productive rearrangements about 87% or about 30% of the time, broadly matching IMGT annotations. Compared with equally common non-associated chains, HLA-associated TCR beta chains in a later analysis were more clonally expanded and had lower generation probabilities. The authors suggested that the approach could potentially be extended to other disease states and immunological phenotypes. According to a later genetic analysis, donors in an Asian-associated ancestry cluster had fewer N-insertions in productive TCRs than the roughly 700-donor mean. The study gave a list of some 150 TCR beta chains associated with cytomegalovirus. Because HLA typing was unavailable for some donors at each locus, only the typed subset was used in association tests. According to a later analysis, most CMV-associated TCR beta chains appeared to be HLA-restricted, and the HLA associations seemed to be driven largely by CMV exposure. Assigning TCR associations to individual alleles was difficult when HLA alleles, especially DR and DQ, strongly co-occurred. In a later analysis, some 18,000 TCR beta sequences were associated with specific HLA alleles at a false discovery rate of 0.05. In vitro tests confirmed that a few of the cytomegalovirus-associated TCR beta chains recognize cytomegalovirus antigens. Several of the top co-occurrence clusters appeared to be linked to parvovirus B19, influenza, CMV and Epstein-Barr virus, according to a later analysis. Some IMGT-functional V segments, including TRBV6-2 and TRBV6-3, could not be told apart with the 87-base-pair reads, so those segments were excluded. A group of highly shared sequence variants was considered likely to be a technical artifact of the sequencing pipeline. A further reported finding was that TCR beta sequences accurately predicted the HLA-A and HLA-B alleles for most subjects in the first cohort. The presence/absence analyses assumed that sequencing depth was roughly uniform across donors, and that assumption may not be true. In a later analysis, the rate of TCR association differed among HLA loci, with DRB1 alleles having the most associated TCRs and HLA-C alleles having the fewest. In this cohort, only TCR beta chains were sequenced, and detectable features were limited by the absence of alpha or paired-chain data. Across donors, most TCR sequences were observed very rarely, whereas some public TCRs were present in many individuals.

From the cysteine up to the phenylalanine, the CDR3 has a length of 12 residues. Only the CDR3 DNA is retained, 36 bases long and in frame from the first base. CDR1 and CDR2 are drawn from the germline V gene (reference sequence): LNHNV, YYDKDF. The library was generated by the immunoSEQ multiplex PCR assay. For the multiplex PCR, a mixture combining 60 forward primers for TCR Vbeta segments and 13 reverse primers for TCR Jbeta segments was used. The CDR3 region of rearranged TCR beta genes was amplified from genomic DNA by a multiplex PCR assay. The Illumina HiSeq System was used to sequence the amplified TCR beta libraries as 87-base-pair reads. On the authors' methods: A later analysis counted some 80 million unique TCR beta chains across the approximately 700 repertoires, and around 9.9 million of these chains were shared by at least two donors. A nearest-neighbor algorithm error-corrected the raw reads and collapsed the reads into unique sequences, merging closely related sequences to remove PCR and sequencing errors. CDR3 sequences were aligned to IMGT reference sequences to assign V, D and J gene segments. For a sequence to be retained, a match of at least six nucleotides to both a V gene segment and a J gene segment was required. Rearrangements were classified as productive when the CDR3 lacked stop codons and remained in frame with V and J, and all other rearrangements were classified as non-productive. CDR3 was defined by IMGT convention, running from the second conserved V-encoded cysteine to the conserved J-encoded phenylalanine. The earlier analysis of 587 of the donors excluded any sequence lacking an unambiguous match to a single V gene segment. An earlier analysis of 550 to 650 of the donors classified V segments as functional when productive rearrangements were above 56.7% and as segregating when the standard deviation between donors was above 5%. To diagnose cytomegalovirus status from the catalog of TCR beta chain sequences, a statistical classification framework was built. In a later analysis, V and J genes were assigned by comparing TCR nucleotide sequences against IMGT/GENE-DB human TR gene sequences. A later analysis assigned CDR3 sequences and most-parsimonious VDJ recombination scenarios with the TCRdist pipeline. In a later analysis, each TCR beta chain was defined by its CDR3 amino acid sequence together with its V-gene family, and reads lacking a unique V-gene family were excluded. In a later analysis, 450 to 600 highly shared, low-generation-probability nucleotide sequences were removed to address suspected cross-contamination and a sequencing artifact. For each public chain, a later analysis derived a clonal expansion index from normalized ranks of inferred template counts within each repertoire. A later analysis computed generation probabilities with a VDJ recombination model fitted to out-of-frame rearrangements, and checked the results against IGoR. A later analysis scored TCR-TCR, TCR-HLA and TCR-CMV co-occurrence with hypergeometric tests, applying a repertoire-size bias correction to TCR pairs. A later analysis estimated false discovery rates by permuting HLA or CMV assignments 20 times. In a later analysis, co-occurring TCRs were grouped using DBSCAN, with TCRdist sequence similarity added in when clustering inside HLA-allele-positive subsets. For co-occurrence clustering, repertoires with fewer than 30,000 or more than 120,000 public chains were excluded, along with 4 to 6 repertoires with anomalous nucleotide sharing. Drawn from immuneACCESS, this table holds only the in-frame rearrangements with V and J called that TCRdb kept. Clones are partly lost; checked studies trace under half to an unresolved V gene and leave the rest unexplained. Clone size and V and J calls were adopted from that table, with D and trimming inferred from the DNA. The sample profile shows about 250,000 clones; just over 70% of them were found once. The ten largest account for approximately 2.5% of the sample.

The cohort was made up of 500 to 800 healthy bone marrow donors. At the time of sampling, every cohort member was nominally healthy, though immune exposures that went unrecorded were likely present. The donor was CMV seronegative and was included in the group of around 320 seronegative cohort members. A peripheral blood sample was collected from each donor, and TCR beta sequencing was performed on peripheral blood mononuclear cells. The Qiagen DNeasy Blood Extraction Kit was used to extract genomic DNA from the blood cell samples. This sequence was found in a female donor in good health and CMV-seronegative. In this chain, TRBV15 is recombined with TRBJ2-5; there is no confident call for the D gene. The last part of the DNA fits TRBJ2-7 better; the J call may be wrong. The sequenced sample consisted of PBMCs. The CDR3 sequence is CATSRGDYEQYF. The DNA sequence follows: TGTGCCACCAGCAGAGGGGACTACGAGCAGTACTTC.